This is a list of T cell receptor beta chains from one sample in a study of blood T cell repertoires in COVID-19. Profiling relied on immunoSEQ multiplex PCR, and the TCRdb table lists in-frame clones only, not all of them. Of 300,000 to 350,000 clones listed, roughly 90% are singletons. The sequencing sample was made of PBMCs or T cells enriched from blood (not recorded which). The receptors stem from a woman aged 18-29 years who had recovered from COVID-19. CDR3s leave out the opening cysteine and the closing phenylalanine or tryptophan. The order of the fields is V gene, CDR3 protein.

v_call: TRBV6-5
cdr3_aa: ASSWGDRGTEAF

v_call: TRBV4-3
cdr3_aa: ASSQDSEAIDNEQF

v_call: TRBV11-1
cdr3_aa: ASSSLGRDGSQF

v_call: TRBV19
cdr3_aa: ASSRTGPSSYNEQF

v_call: TRBV9
cdr3_aa: ASSVVPENTEAF

v_call: TRBV28
cdr3_aa: ASSFVYPSPGVRGYT

v_call: TRBV18
cdr3_aa: ASTGTGHYYNEQF

v_call: TRBV12-3/TRBV12-4
cdr3_aa: ASSYRGSDGYT

v_call: TRBV21-1
cdr3_aa: ASSSSNGGDSGNTIY

v_call: TRBV2
cdr3_aa: ASTPNGGQEETQY

v_call: TRBV15
cdr3_aa: ATSRVDRGVFQPQH

v_call: TRBV9
cdr3_aa: ASTKTGTGDTDTQY

v_call: TRBV7-3
cdr3_aa: ASSVGQGDGYT

v_call: TRBV28
cdr3_aa: ASSFGGRSTPLH

v_call: TRBV5-1
cdr3_aa: ASSARTSGSGEQF

v_call: TRBV7-9
cdr3_aa: ASSLFSPNTGELF

v_call: TRBV12-5
cdr3_aa: ASGLITVGDSLA

v_call: TRBV4-3
cdr3_aa: ASSQDYRPPGLF

v_call: TRBV20-1
cdr3_aa: SAPPRETQY

v_call: TRBV27
cdr3_aa: AGEPGQPYNEQF

v_call: TRBV7-8
cdr3_aa: ASREEGQFYEQY

v_call: TRBV19
cdr3_aa: ASIPKSTAGYGYT

v_call: TRBV5-8
cdr3_aa: ASSRTGLIGSPLH

v_call: TRBV7-9
cdr3_aa: ASSLTEMGYT

v_call: TRBV19
cdr3_aa: ASSTGTSGFLSTDTQY

v_call: TRBV2
cdr3_aa: ASSVQGNTGELF

v_call: TRBV7-8
cdr3_aa: ASSSRTGTGQY

v_call: TRBV6-2/TRBV6-3
cdr3_aa: ASSYTGHGNEQF

v_call: TRBV3-1/TRBV3-2
cdr3_aa: ASSLTRNYGYT

v_call: TRBV6-6
cdr3_aa: ASSWGGRPTGNTIY

v_call: TRBV19
cdr3_aa: ASRTQGGEAF

v_call: TRBV5-1
cdr3_aa: ASSLLSGRDEQY

v_call: TRBV7-8
cdr3_aa: ASSLKGALMNTEAF

v_call: TRBV19
cdr3_aa: ASSLGRDRGREQY

v_call: TRBV2
cdr3_aa: ASSEKRGFGNTIY

v_call: TRBV7-6
cdr3_aa: ASSFPGFEQF

v_call: TRBV3-1/TRBV3-2
cdr3_aa: ASSPEQGYGYT

v_call: TRBV11-2
cdr3_aa: ASSLKNEQF

v_call: TRBV15
cdr3_aa: ATGTGISDTEAF

v_call: TRBV7-9
cdr3_aa: ASSFLLDVAGKQF

v_call: TRBV28
cdr3_aa: ASYSSRTGRTDTQY

v_call: TRBV10-3
cdr3_aa: AMGTVPRGTGNTIY

v_call: TRBV11-3
cdr3_aa: ASSLGWASGGLTDTQY

v_call: TRBV11-2
cdr3_aa: ASSSELDRAGYT

v_call: TRBV9
cdr3_aa: ASSVAPRQSRRNTEAF

v_call: TRBV6-6
cdr3_aa: ASIHRDRANTEAF

v_call: TRBV7-6
cdr3_aa: ASSPRGQGREQF

v_call: TRBV9
cdr3_aa: ASSVAGMLGYEQY

v_call: TRBV27
cdr3_aa: ASSRKIDRAEGYT

v_call: TRBV29-1
cdr3_aa: SVEDRGSRYGYT

v_call: TRBV4-3
cdr3_aa: ASSQDPGGLDRRANEKLF

v_call: TRBV5-6
cdr3_aa: ASSSRELSHSPLH

v_call: TRBV4-3
cdr3_aa: ASSHTSGANTGELF

v_call: TRBV7-2
cdr3_aa: ASSLARGGVIYEQY